The 27 T cell receptor beta chains given below trace back to one sample, sequenced in a study of cytomegalovirus exposure and HLA in healthy donors. 13 Jbeta primers and 60 Vbeta primers were used for the PCR. Repertoires were generated with immunoSEQ multiplex PCR, while TCRdb's copy carries only in-frame clones and drops some. The sample lists about 60,000 clones; about 71% were seen once. What was sequenced was PBMCs. These receptors were obtained from a woman aged 60-75 years in good health and CMV-seropositive.

The rearrangement joins TRBV7-9 to TRBJ1-1; D is undetermined. Germline-derived CDR1 and CDR2 are SEHNR and FQNEAQ (reference sequence). The CDR3 extends over 14 amino acids. V lost 1 base and J 0 bases, leaving 6 bases between the germline ends. The CDR3 reads CASSLDGLNTEAFF. CDR3 DNA: TGTGCCAGCAGCTTAGATGGGCTGAACACTGAAGCTTTCTTT.

The chain recombines TRBV11-2 with TRBJ1-1, with D unresolved. This CDR3 is built from 12 residues. Trimming removed 5 bases at V and 7 bases at J, with 11 bases between. Germline values: CDR1 SGHAT, CDR2 FQNNGV. The CDR3 bases are TGTGCCAGCAGCCACGGGGAAGTTGAAGCTTTCTTT. It is translated as CASSHGEVEAFF.

The chain carries TRBV28 and TRBJ1-6; D may be TRBD1 (6 bases). The CDR3 consists of 15 residues. Germline loops: CDR1 MDHEN, CDR2 SYDVKM. Trimming took off 1 base at V and 9 bases at J, with 13 bases between the two ends. In DNA, the CDR3 is TGTGCCAGCAGTTTATATTACAGGGAACGTTCACCCCTCCACTTT. It encodes CASSLYYRERSPLHF.

J is TRBJ1-1 and V is TRBV7-2, with TRBD1 matching 9 bases. Trimming cost V 5 bases and J 5 bases; bases outside gene matches: 9. The CDR3 has 15 residues. Germline CDR1 and CDR2: SGHTA and FQGNSA. CDR3 sequence: CASSPGTGMRTEAFF. CDR3 bases: TGTGCCAGCAGCCCGGGGACAGGGATGAGAACTGAAGCTTTCTTT.

Points on this clone: Other nucleotide sequences in the sample specify the same CDR3. The chain combines TRBV6-5 with TRBJ2-7; 7 nucleotides align to TRBD1. This CDR3 is 14 amino acids long. Trimming cost V 4 bases and J 4 bases; bases outside gene matches: 7. In germline, CDR1 is MNHEY, CDR2 SVGAGI. In nucleotides, the CDR3 is TGTGCCAGCAGTTCGACAGGGACCCCTTACGAGCAGTACTTC. Protein product: CASSSTGTPYEQYF.

The V and J genes are TRBV29-1 and TRBJ1-1, with D tentatively TRBD1 (6 bases). CDR1 SQVTM and CDR2 ANQGSEA come from the germline V gene. The CDR3 consists of 13 residues. Trimming left V 5 bases short and J 4 bases short, with 14 bases between. The chain's CDR3 is CSVRPTGRTEAFF. The CDR3 nucleotides read TGCAGCGTTCGTCCGACAGGCCGCACTGAAGCTTTCTTT.

V gene TRBV6-1 combines with J gene TRBJ2-1; 8 nucleotides align to TRBD2. Trimming at V came to 2 bases and at J to 2 bases, leaving 5 bases not matched to a gene. There are 16 residues in the CDR3. Germline V gives CDR1 MNHNS, CDR2 SASEGT. CDR3 sequence: CASSERSGGTYNEQFF. The CDR3 nucleotides are TGTGCCAGCAGTGAACGAAGCGGGGGCACCTACAATGAGCAGTTCTTC.

The rearrangement uses TRBV7-2 and TRBJ2-3; TRBD2 is a possible D gene (6 bases). Looked up from germline, CDR1 is SGHTA and CDR2 is FQGNSA. The CDR3 has 16 residues. V lost 6 bases, J lost 0 bases, and 16 bases lay in between. CDR3 nucleotides: TGTGCCAGCAGTATCTTCCGGGGGACTAGCACAGATACGCAGTATTTT. As protein: CASSIFRGTSTDTQYF.

The genes are TRBV5-8 and TRBJ2-3, with D tentatively TRBD2 (5 bases). Trimming stripped 0 bases from V and 1 base from J, with 9 bases between. Germline CDR1 and CDR2: SGHTS and YDEGEE. This CDR3 has 15 residues. This CDR3 reads CASSLETGGTDTQYF. Here the CDR3 DNA reads TGTGCCAGCAGCTTGGAGACCGGGGGCACAGATACGCAGTATTTT.

The chain employs TRBV4-3 and TRBJ1-2, with D possibly matching TRBD1 (5 bases). The CDR3 consists of 15 residues. V was clipped by 4 bases and J by 2 bases, with 14 bases between them. CDR1 is LGHNA, CDR2 YSLEER, per germline. The CDR3 sequence: CASSPPGTPNYGYTF. In DNA form, the CDR3 reads TGCGCCAGCAGCCCCCCTGGGACTCCCAACTATGGCTACACCTTC.

This sequence joins TRBV21-1 and TRBJ2-1; the D call TRBD2 from the table was never checked on the DNA. TRBV21-1 counts as a pseudogene. The CDR3 runs 18 residues. CDR3 sequence (DNA): TGTGCCAGCAGCAAAGGTACGGCTAGCGGGGGGGCCCACGGTGAGCAGTTCTTC. Protein: CASSKGTASGGAHGEQFF.

The V and J genes are TRBV7-6 and TRBJ2-1; D gene ambiguous. CDR3 length equals 15 residues. The V end was cut by 5 bases, the J end by 4 bases, with 15 bases between. CDR1 and CDR2 from the germline V gene are SGHVS and FNYEAQ. In nucleotides, the CDR3 is TGTGCCAGCAGCCTGACCCCAAACGGGTACAATGAGCAGTTCTTC. The encoded protein is CASSLTPNGYNEQFF.

The J gene is TRBJ2-1, the V gene TRBV10-3, with TRBD2 identical over 8 bases. V lost 6 bases, J lost 5 bases, and 9 bases stayed unmatched. Germline values: CDR1 ENHRY, CDR2 SYGVKD. The CDR3 length is 15 residues. DNA of the CDR3: TGTGCCATCAGCGCATCGACGGGACTAGACAATGAGCAGTTCTTC. It yields the protein CAISASTGLDNEQFF.

The rearrangement uses TRBV29-1 and TRBJ2-1; a possible D gene is TRBD1 (6 bases). CDR1 and CDR2 (germline): SQVTM, ANQGSEA. CDR3 length: 15 amino acids. The V and J ends lost 7 bases and 0 bases respectively, with 16 bases between them. The CDR3 reads CSAPEGTSSYNEQFF. CDR3 nucleotides: TGCAGCGCTCCCGAGGGGACATCCTCCTACAATGAGCAGTTCTTC.

This clone was observed once. This chain links TRBV11-2 with TRBJ1-1; 9 positions agree with TRBD1. V gave up 3 bases and J gave up 4 bases; unmatched junction bases: 9. From germline, CDR1 is SGHAT and CDR2 FQNNGV. The CDR3 is 16 amino acids. The CDR3 DNA reads TGTGCCAGCAGCTTCGGGACAGGGTACTTGACCACTGAAGCTTTCTTT. Amino acids: CASSFGTGYLTTEAFF.

This clone has a handful of counts. This chain connects TRBV21-1 to TRBJ1-2; the D call in the table, TRBD1, was not verified against the DNA. TRBV21-1 is described as a pseudogene. This CDR3 contains 15 residues. CDR3 residues: CASSKVTGTYAGYTF. CDR3 nucleotides: TGTGCCAGCAGCAAAGTTACAGGGACGTATGCTGGCTACACCTTC.

V gene TRBV18 combines with J gene TRBJ2-7, with D tentatively TRBD1 (6 bases). Germline CDR1 KGHSH, CDR2 LQKENI. Trimming cost V 6 bases and J 6 bases, with 15 bases left between them. The CDR3 runs to 13 residues. The CDR3 sequence is CASSATGQTEQYF. The CDR3 DNA sequence: TGTGCCAGCTCCGCCACCGGACAGACCGAGCAGTACTTC.

This chain uses TRBV19 with TRBJ1-5, with D unclear. V gave up 4 bases and J gave up 1 base, with 11 bases separating them. Germline V gene lookup returns CDR1 LNHDA and CDR2 SQIVND (reference sequence). The CDR3 length is 15 residues. The CDR3 reads CASSTSGMSNQPQHF. The DNA of the CDR3 is TGTGCCAGTAGTACGTCGGGGATGAGCAATCAGCCCCAGCATTTT.

The chain couples TRBV5-6 to TRBJ2-7, with unresolved D. The V gene lost 0 bases and the J gene lost 3 bases, with 10 bases spanning the gap. CDR1 SGHDT and CDR2 YYEEEE come from the germline V gene. This CDR3 spans 14 amino acids. In DNA, the CDR3 is TGTGCCAGCAGCTTGGAATCCGGAGTCTACGAGCAGTACTTC. It encodes CASSLESGVYEQYF.

This chain joins TRBV6-6 and TRBJ2-3, with D possibly being TRBD2 (5 bases). Germline CDR1 reads MNHNY; CDR2 reads SVGAGI (reference sequence). This CDR3 comprises 14 residues. The V end lost 0 bases, the J end lost 10 bases, and 14 bases lay between the germline ends. CDR3: CASSYSRVYNAQYF. The CDR3 DNA reads TGTGCCAGCAGTTACTCGAGGGTCTATAACGCGCAGTATTTT.

This clone was observed a single time. The genes are TRBV7-2 and TRBJ1-5; TRBD1 matches 7 bases. Germline assignment: CDR1 SGHTA and CDR2 FQGNSA. J was trimmed by 1 base and V by 4 bases; bases with no gene match: 1. The CDR3 runs 14 residues. CDR3 loop: CASSSGQSNQPQHF. CDR3 bases: TGTGCCAGCAGCTCGGGACAGAGCAATCAGCCCCAGCATTTT.

This clone has only a few counts. The CDR3 region is CASSFSGGGSTGELFF. The CDR3 bases are TGTGCCAGCAGTTTTTCTGGCGGGGGTAGTACCGGGGAGCTGTTTTTT. The gene calls are TRBV2 and TRBJ2-2; 7 positions agree with TRBD2. V lost 5 bases and J lost 5; bases outside the gene matches: 11. CDR1 is SNHLY, CDR2 FYNNEI, per germline. The CDR3 sequence is 16 residues long.

CDR3: CASSTMDSSTYEQYF. In nucleotides, the CDR3 is TGTGCCAGCAGTACTATGGACAGTTCGACCTACGAGCAGTACTTC. This chain joins TRBV2 and TRBJ2-7; D perhaps matches TRBD1 (6 bases). The germline CDR1 and CDR2 sequences are SNHLY and FYNNEI. V dropped 5 bases and J dropped 2 bases, with 16 bases sitting between them. The CDR3 has 15 residues. Combining the CDR3 with reference TRBV2 and TRBJ2-7 gives the whole variable domain EPEVTQTPSHQVTQMGQEVILRCVPISNHLYFYWYRQILGQKVEFLVSFYNNEISEKSEIFDDQFSVERPDGSNFTLKIRSTKLEDSAMYFCASSTMDSSTYEQYFGPGTRLTVT.

This sequence joins TRBV27 and TRBJ1-2; D perhaps matches TRBD1 (5 bases). Germline CDR1 MNHEY, CDR2 SMNVEV (reference sequence). The CDR3 is made up of 15 amino acids. Trimming took 5 bases from V and 4 from J, leaving 17 bases between them. CDR3 sequence (DNA): TGTGCCAGCAGTCCGAGCGGAGGGGCCGGCTATGGCTACACCTTC. Protein sequence: CASSPSGGAGYGYTF.

This sequence joins TRBV5-1 and TRBJ2-7, with 7 positions matching TRBD1. CDR3 length: 14 amino acids. Germline V lookup: CDR1 SGHRS, CDR2 YFSETQ. The ends lost 4 bases at V and 2 bases at J; junction bases unmatched: 6. The CDR3, as DNA: TGCGCCAGCAGCCCGGTAAGGGGGCCCTACGAGCAGTACTTC. Translated: CASSPVRGPYEQYF.

The chain uses TRBV29-1 and TRBJ2-7, with 10 bases that match TRBD1. The CDR3 covers 13 residues. The J segment lost 12 bases and the V segment lost 2 bases, leaving 10 bases of the junction unmatched. Germline V gene sequence: CDR1 SQVTM, CDR2 ANQGSEA. The CDR3 DNA is TGCAGCGTTGAATGGGCCCTGGACAGGGGGTTGTACTTC. Its protein product is CSVEWALDRGLYF.

This chain uses TRBV4-3 with TRBJ1-3; D gene uncertain. The CDR3 extends over 15 amino acids. The V end lost 2 bases, the J end lost 2 bases, and 10 bases lay between the germline ends. Germline CDR1 is LGHNA and CDR2 is YSLEER. CDR3 sequence (DNA): TGCGCCAGCAGCCAATTCCCCGGAGCTGGAAACACCATATATTTT. It translates to CASSQFPGAGNTIYF.